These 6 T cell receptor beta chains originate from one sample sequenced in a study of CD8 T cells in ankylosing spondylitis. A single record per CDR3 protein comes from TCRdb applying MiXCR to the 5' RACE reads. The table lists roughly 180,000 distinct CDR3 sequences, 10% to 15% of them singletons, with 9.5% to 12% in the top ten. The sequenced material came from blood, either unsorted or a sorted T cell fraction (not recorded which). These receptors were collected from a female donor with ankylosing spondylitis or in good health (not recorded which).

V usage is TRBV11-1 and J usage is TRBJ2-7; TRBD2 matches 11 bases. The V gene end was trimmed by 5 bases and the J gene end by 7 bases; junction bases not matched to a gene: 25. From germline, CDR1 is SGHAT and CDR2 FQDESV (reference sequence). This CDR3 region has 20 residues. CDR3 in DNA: TGTGCCAGCAGCCTCCCCGCGGACTATCACGGACTAGCGGGCGATAAGGAGCAGTACTTC. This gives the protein CASSLPADYHGLAGDKEQYF.

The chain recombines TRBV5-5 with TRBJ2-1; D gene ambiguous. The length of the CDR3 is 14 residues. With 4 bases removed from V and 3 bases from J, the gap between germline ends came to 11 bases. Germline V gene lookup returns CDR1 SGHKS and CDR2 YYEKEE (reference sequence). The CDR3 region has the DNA TGTGCCAGCAGCGCACCAGATTACTACAATGAGCAGTTCTTC. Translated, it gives CASSAPDYYNEQFF.

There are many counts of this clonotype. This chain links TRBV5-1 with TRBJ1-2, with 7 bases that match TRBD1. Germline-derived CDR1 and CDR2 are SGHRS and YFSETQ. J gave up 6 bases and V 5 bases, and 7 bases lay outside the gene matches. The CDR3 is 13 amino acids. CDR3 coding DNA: TGCGCCAGCAGAGACAGGGAAACGGATGGCTACACCTTC. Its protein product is CASRDRETDGYTF.

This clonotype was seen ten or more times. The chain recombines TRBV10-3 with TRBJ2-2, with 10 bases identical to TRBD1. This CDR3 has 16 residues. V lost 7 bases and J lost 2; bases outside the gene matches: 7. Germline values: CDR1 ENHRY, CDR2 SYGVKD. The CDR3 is CAITLRDRGNTGELFF. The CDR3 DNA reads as TGTGCCATCACCTTACGGGACAGGGGTAACACCGGGGAGCTGTTTTTT.

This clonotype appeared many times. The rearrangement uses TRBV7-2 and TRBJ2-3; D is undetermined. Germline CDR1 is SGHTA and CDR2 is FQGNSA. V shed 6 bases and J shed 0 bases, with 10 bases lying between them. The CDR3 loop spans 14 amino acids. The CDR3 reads CASSPTSSTDTQYF. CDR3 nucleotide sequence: TGTGCCAGCAGTCCTACCTCTAGCACAGATACGCAGTATTTT.

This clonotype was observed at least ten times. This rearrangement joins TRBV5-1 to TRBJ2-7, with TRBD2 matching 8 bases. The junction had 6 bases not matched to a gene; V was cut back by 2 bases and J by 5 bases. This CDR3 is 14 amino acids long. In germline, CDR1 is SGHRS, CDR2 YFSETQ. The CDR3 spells CASSFRTSSDEQYF. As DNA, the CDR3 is TGCGCCAGCAGCTTCCGGACTAGCAGCGACGAGCAGTACTTC.